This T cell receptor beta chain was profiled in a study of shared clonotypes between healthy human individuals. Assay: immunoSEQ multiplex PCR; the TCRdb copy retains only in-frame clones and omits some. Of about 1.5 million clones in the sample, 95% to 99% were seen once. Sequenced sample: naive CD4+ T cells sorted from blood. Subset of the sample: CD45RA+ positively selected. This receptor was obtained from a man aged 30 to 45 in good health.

CDR3: CASSQTSPTPYNEQFF. Written as DNA, the CDR3 is TGTGCCAGCTCGCAGACTTCGCCTACACCCTACAATGAGCAGTTCTTC. This chain connects TRBV18 to TRBJ2-1; D remains ambiguous. Germline CDR1 KGHSH, CDR2 LQKENI. V was shortened by 6 bases and J by 2 bases, with 17 bases between the two germline ends. The CDR3 is made up of 16 amino acids. Together with reference TRBV18 and TRBJ2-1, the CDR3 gives the full variable domain: NAGVMQNPRHLVRRRGQEARLRCSPMKGHSHVYWYRQLPEEGLKFMVYLQKENIIDESGMPKERFSAEFPKEGPSILRIQQVVRGDSAAYFCASSQTSPTPYNEQFFGPGTRLTVL.